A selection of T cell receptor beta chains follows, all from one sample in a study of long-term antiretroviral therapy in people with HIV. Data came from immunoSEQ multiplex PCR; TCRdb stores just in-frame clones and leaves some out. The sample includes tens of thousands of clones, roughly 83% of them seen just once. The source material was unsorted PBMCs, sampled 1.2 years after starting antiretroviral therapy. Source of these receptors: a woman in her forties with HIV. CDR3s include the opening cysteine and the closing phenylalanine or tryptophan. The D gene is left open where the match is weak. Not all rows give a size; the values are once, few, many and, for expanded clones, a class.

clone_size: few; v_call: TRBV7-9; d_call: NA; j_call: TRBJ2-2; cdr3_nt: TGTGCCAGCAGCCCTCTTAGCGGTCGGAACACCGGGGAGCTGTTTTTT; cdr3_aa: CASSPLSGRNTGELFF
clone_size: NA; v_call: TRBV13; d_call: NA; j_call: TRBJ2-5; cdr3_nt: TGTGCCAGCAGCTTAGAGCAGGAGACCCAGTACTTC; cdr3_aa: CASSLEQETQYF
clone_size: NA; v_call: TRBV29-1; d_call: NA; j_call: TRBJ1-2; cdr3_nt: TGCAGCGTTGAAGTTACCTACCAGGTCGGCTACACCTTC; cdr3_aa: CSVEVTYQVGYTF
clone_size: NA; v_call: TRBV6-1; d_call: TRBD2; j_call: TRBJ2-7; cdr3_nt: TGTGCCAGCCGAGGACTAGCGGGATACGAGCAGTACTTC; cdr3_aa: CASRGLAGYEQYF
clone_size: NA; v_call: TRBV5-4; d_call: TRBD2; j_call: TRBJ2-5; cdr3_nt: TGTGCCAGCAGCTTGGGAGTGGCTAGCGGGAGAGGGGAGACCCAGTACTTC; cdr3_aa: CASSLGVASGRGETQYF
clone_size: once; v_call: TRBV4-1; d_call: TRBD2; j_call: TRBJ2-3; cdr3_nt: TGCGCCAGCAGCCAAGATCTAGGACTAGCGGGAGGGAAATGGGATACGCAGTATTTT; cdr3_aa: CASSQDLGLAGGKWDTQYF
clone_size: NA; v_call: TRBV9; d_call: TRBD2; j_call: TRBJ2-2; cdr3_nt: TGTGCCAGCAGCCCCCGGACTAGCGGGAGGGGTCGGTCCGGGGAGCTGTTTTTT; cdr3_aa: CASSPRTSGRGRSGELFF
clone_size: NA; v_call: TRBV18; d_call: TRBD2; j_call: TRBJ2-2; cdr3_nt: TGTGCCAGCTCGGACGACGGGAGGGCCAGGACCGGGGAGCTGTTTTTT; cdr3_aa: CASSDDGRARTGELFF
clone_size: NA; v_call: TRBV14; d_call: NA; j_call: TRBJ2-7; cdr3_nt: TGTGCCAGCAGCCGGACCCAGGACACCACCAACTCCTACGAGCAGTACTTC; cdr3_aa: CASSRTQDTTNSYEQYF
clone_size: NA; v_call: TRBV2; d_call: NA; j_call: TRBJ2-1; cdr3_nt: TGTGCCAGCACCCTAGAAAAGACAGTGGAGCAGTTCTTC; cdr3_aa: CASTLEKTVEQFF
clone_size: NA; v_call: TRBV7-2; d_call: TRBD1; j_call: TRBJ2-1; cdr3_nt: TGTGCCAGCAGCAAAGACAGGGGGGGCGTTTCGGCTGAGCAGTTCTTC; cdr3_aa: CASSKDRGGVSAEQFF
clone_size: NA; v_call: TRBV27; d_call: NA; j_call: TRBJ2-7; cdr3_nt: TGTGCCAGCAGTTTATCGGCTTTCCAGCCCTACGAGCAGTACTTC; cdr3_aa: CASSLSAFQPYEQYF
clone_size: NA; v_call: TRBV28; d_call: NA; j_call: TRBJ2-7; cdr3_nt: TGTGCCAGCAGTTTAGGGGGGCGCGAGCAGTACTTC; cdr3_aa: CASSLGGREQYF
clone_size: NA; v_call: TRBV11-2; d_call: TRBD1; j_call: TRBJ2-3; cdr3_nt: TGTGCCAGCAGCGTGACAGGGGGGAGAGATACGCAGTATTTT; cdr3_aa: CASSVTGGRDTQYF
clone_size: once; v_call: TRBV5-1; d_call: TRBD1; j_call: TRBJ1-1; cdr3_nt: TGCGCCAGCAGACCGGACAGGATCGGGGGGACTGAAGCTTTCTTT; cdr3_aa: CASRPDRIGGTEAFF
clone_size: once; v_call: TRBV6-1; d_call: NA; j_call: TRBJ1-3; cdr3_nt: TGTGCCAGCAGTGGTGGAGGAGGCGCTCTGGGAAACACCATATATTTT; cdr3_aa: CASSGGGGALGNTIYF
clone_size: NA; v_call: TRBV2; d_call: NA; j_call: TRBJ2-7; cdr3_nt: TGTGCCAGCAGCGGGGGAGGGGGGCGGTACGAGCAGTACTTC; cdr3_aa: CASSGGGGRYEQYF